This TCR beta chain was sequenced in a study of blood T cell repertoires in COVID-19. The overall study: Sources were T cells, B-cell-depleted T cells, or PBMCs; the material itself was cDNA or gDNA.

The CDR3 runs 15 residues. The V segment lost 6 bases and the J segment 6 bases; nucleotides outside the gene matches: 13. CDR1 and CDR2 from the germline V gene are KGHSH and LQKENI. Sequenced by immunoSEQ multiplex PCR; TCRdb stores in-frame clones only, minus some. The table records about 68,000 clones, around 86% of them present only once. The V call is TRBV18, the J call TRBJ1-2, with TRBD1 identical over 7 bases. Input material: peripheral blood. This TCR derives from a man in his fifties or sixties with active COVID-19. CDR3 residues: CASSPGLNQGDGYTF. CDR3 nucleotide sequence: TGTGCCAGCTCTCCCGGACTCAATCAGGGGGATGGCTACACCTTC.